The present entry profiles one T cell receptor (beta chain) with its context. Which antigen it targets is not known. The sample holds no much larger clone one base away, and base qualities are not on file. The library was obtained by the immunoSEQ multiplex PCR assay. For the multiplex PCR, a mixture combining 60 forward primers for TCR Vbeta segments and 13 reverse primers for TCR Jbeta segments was used. The CDR3 region of rearranged TCR beta genes was amplified from genomic DNA with a multiplex PCR assay. On the Illumina HiSeq System, the amplified TCR beta libraries were sequenced as 87-base-pair reads. Under the source paper's analysis protocol: Across the roughly 600 repertoires, a later analysis counted around 80 million unique TCR beta chains, roughly 11 million of which were shared by at least two donors. Raw reads were error-corrected and collapsed into unique sequences with a nearest-neighbor algorithm that merged closely related sequences to remove PCR and sequencing errors. To assign V, D and J gene segments, CDR3 sequences were aligned to IMGT reference sequences. For a sequence to be retained, a match of at least six nucleotides to both a V gene segment and a J gene segment was required. A rearrangement was called productive if the CDR3 had no stop codons and remained in frame with V and J, and every other rearrangement was called non-productive. Following IMGT convention, CDR3 was defined as the stretch from the second conserved V-encoded cysteine up to the conserved J-encoded phenylalanine. The earlier analysis of about 560 of the donors excluded any sequence lacking an unambiguous match to a single V gene segment. An earlier analysis of 550 to 650 of the donors classified V segments as functional when productive rearrangements were above 56.7% and as segregating when the standard deviation between donors was above 5%. A statistical classification framework was built for diagnosing cytomegalovirus status from the catalog of TCR beta chain sequences. V and J gene assignment, in a later analysis, came from comparing TCR nucleotide sequences with IMGT/GENE-DB human TR gene sequences. A later analysis assigned CDR3 sequences and most-parsimonious VDJ recombination scenarios with the TCRdist pipeline. In a later analysis, every TCR beta chain was defined by the combination of its CDR3 amino acid sequence and its V-gene family, and reads without a unique V-gene family were dropped. In a later analysis, a few hundred highly shared, low-generation-probability nucleotide sequences were removed to address suspected cross-contamination and a sequencing artifact. A later analysis calculated a clonal expansion index for each public chain from normalized within-repertoire ranks of inferred template counts. In a later analysis, generation probabilities were computed with a VDJ recombination model fitted to out-of-frame rearrangements, and the resulting probabilities were checked against IGoR. In a later analysis, TCR-TCR, TCR-HLA and TCR-CMV co-occurrence was scored with hypergeometric tests, and a repertoire-size bias correction was applied to TCR pairs. False discovery rates were estimated in a later analysis by permuting HLA or CMV assignments 20 times. In a later analysis, co-occurring TCRs were grouped using DBSCAN, with TCRdist sequence similarity added in when clustering inside HLA-allele-positive subsets. For co-occurrence clustering, repertoires with fewer than 30,000 or more than 120,000 public chains were excluded, along with a handful of repertoires with anomalous nucleotide sharing. TCRdb mirrors the immuneACCESS table, restricted to in-frame sequences. Some clones are absent from its copies; in checked studies, under half trace to an unresolved V gene, and the reason for the others is unknown. V and J calls and clone size are as listed in that table; D and trimming were resolved from the DNA. Across this sample there are some 200,000 clones, with over 80% seen only once. More than 0.6% of the sample belongs to the ten largest clones.

The data derive from a study of cytomegalovirus exposure and HLA in healthy donors (dated by TCRdb to about 2017). A note on the overall study: According to an earlier analysis of 587 of the donors, about 190 million T cells yielded over 100 million unique TCR beta sequences and approximately 280 Gb of sequence data. The aim of the study was to test whether cataloging public T cell receptors could identify signatures of past pathogen exposure. Besides the first cohort of approximately 670 subjects, a separate validation cohort made up of roughly 120 different subjects was used. Of the 398 genotyped donors, over 70% fell in the genetic ancestry cluster associated with self-reported Caucasian donors. To predict cytomegalovirus infection status, the study combined high-throughput TCR immunosequencing, statistical association of individual TCRs with disease status, and machine learning. A later analysis re-analyzed previously published TCR beta repertoires from roughly 630 donors and added high-resolution HLA genotyping to study TCR occurrence patterns. The T cell repertoires of under 700 subjects were profiled by immunosequencing and related to cytomegalovirus serostatus. Alongside the repertoire data, information on donor age, sex, ethnicity and CMV serostatus was compiled. All discovery cohort repertoires had been generated using a single sequencing platform. On average, 235,054 unique TCR beta nucleotide sequences were sequenced per donor among a few hundred genotyped donors of the cohort, with roughly 19% of those sequences being non-productive. An early release that covered fewer than 800 HLA-typed donors contained approximately 300 gigabases of sequencing data and 70 million to 100 million unique TCR sequences. In the later analysis, no new phenotypic data were used to find candidate immune exposures; instead, reliance was placed on TCR beta sequences and their occurrence across donors. Both class I and class II loci were covered by HLA typing, at four-digit resolution. An earlier analysis of 587 of the donors used high-throughput TCR beta sequencing to judge whether each TCR beta V gene segment behaved as functional or pseudogenic. A later genetic analysis took genome-wide SNP genotypes for about 55% of the 666 donors and used that subset as a discovery cohort. Typing coverage varied by locus: about 629-630 donors for A, B, C, DRB1 and DQB1; more than 500 for DQA1; around 610 for DPA1; approximately 470 for DPB1. Because of strong linkage in the cohort, roughly five DR-DQ haplotypes were treated as single units for association and clustering. Overall study results and their limits: HLA typing was unavailable for some donors at each locus, so association tests used only the typed subset. Some IMGT-functional V segments, including TRBV6-2 and TRBV6-3, could not be told apart with the 87-base-pair reads, so those segments were excluded. A later genetic analysis associated a missense DCLRE1C variant with V-gene and J-gene trimming of TCR beta chains, and an independent cohort replicated the association. A cluster of highly shared sequence variants was judged likely to represent a technical artifact of the sequencing pipeline. Sequencing depth was assumed to be roughly uniform across donors in the presence/absence analyses, though that assumption may not hold. In a later analysis, the rate of TCR association differed among HLA loci, with DRB1 alleles having the most associated TCRs and HLA-C alleles having the fewest. Because counts were too low, seventeen rarely observed V segments, including chromosome 9 orphons, were excluded from the earlier analysis of 587 of the donors. According to a later analysis, most CMV-associated TCR beta chains appeared to be HLA-restricted, and the HLA associations seemed to be driven largely by CMV exposure. Several of the top co-occurrence clusters appeared to be linked to parvovirus B19, influenza, CMV and Epstein-Barr virus, according to a later analysis. While some public TCRs were present in many individuals, most TCR sequences turned up only very rarely across donors. A further reported finding was that TCR beta sequences accurately predicted the HLA-A and HLA-B alleles for most subjects in the first cohort. Assigning TCR associations to individual alleles was difficult when HLA alleles, especially DR and DQ, strongly co-occurred. In the study, around 150 TCR beta chains were listed as associated with cytomegalovirus. A later analysis found that HLA-associated TCR beta chains were more clonally expanded and had lower generation probabilities than equally common non-associated chains. The only immune exposure information available for the cohort was CMV serostatus. It was suggested by the authors that the approach could potentially be generalized to other disease states and immunological phenotypes. Correlated functional status among segregating V segments might be attributable to linkage disequilibrium, but an unknown experimental factor could not be ruled out. In both the original and validation cohorts, the classifier was reported to diagnose cytomegalovirus status with high specificity and sensitivity. At a false discovery rate of 0.05, a later analysis linked 15,000 to 20,000 TCR beta sequences to specific HLA alleles. In vitro tests confirmed that a few of the cytomegalovirus-associated TCR beta chains recognize cytomegalovirus antigens. This cohort had only TCR beta chains sequenced, and the lack of alpha or paired-chain data limited which features could be detected. A later genetic analysis reported fewer N-insertions in productive TCRs among donors in an Asian-associated ancestry cluster than the roughly 670-donor mean. In an earlier analysis of 450 to 750 of the donors, most TCR beta V segments appeared in productive rearrangements about 87% or about 30% of the time, broadly matching IMGT annotations.

The cohort comprised some 700 healthy bone marrow donors. Cohort members were all nominally healthy when sampled, although unrecorded immune exposures were likely present. The donor was CMV seronegative and was included in the group of under 450 seronegative cohort members. Each donor provided a peripheral blood sample, and peripheral blood mononuclear cells were used for TCR beta sequencing. The Qiagen DNeasy Blood Extraction Kit was used to extract genomic DNA from the blood cell samples. The germline V gene encodes CDR1 MGHRA and CDR2 YSYEKL. Germline trimming amounts to 1 base on V and 1 base on J, with 3 as the count of junction bases outside the gene matches. Measured from the cysteine to the phenylalanine, the CDR3 is 16 residues long. Of the read, only the CDR3 DNA is kept; its 48 bases are in frame from base 1.

The chain is assembled from TRBV4-1 and TRBJ2-2; 7 central nucleotides agree with TRBD1. This TCR was recovered from a boy aged 2-9 years in good health and CMV-seronegative. Sequencing was carried out using PBMCs. The CDR3: CASSQGGTENTGELFF. The nucleotide sequence reads TGCGCCAGCAGCCAAGGGGGGACAGAGAACACCGGGGAGCTGTTTTTT.